This T cell receptor beta chain was identified during a study of T cell repertoires in cytomegalovirus infection. Study-level points and caveats: Predominance within the ex vivo response was attributable to HLA-C-restricted CMV-specific TCR beta clonotypes. Carriers of CMV plus the relevant HLA were identified by cumulative public TCR beta family frequency.

With 0 bases removed from V and 4 bases from J, the gap between germline ends came to 15 bases. The CDR3 extends over 16 amino acids. Germline assignment: CDR1 SGHNT and CDR2 YENEEA. TCRdb processed the reads anew with MiXCR; each CDR3 protein has one entry. Of some 600,000 distinct CDR3 sequences listed, approximately 25% were seen once; the top ten hold 8%. This clonotype was counted a few times. Its antigen is currently unknown. V and J are TRBV11-3 and TRBJ1-2; D gene unclear. Sequencing was done on a sample of CD8+ T cells from PBMCs. The TCR was taken from a human donor in good health (CMV status not recorded). Some clones in this sample may be carry-over from other donors' samples. The CDR3 DNA reads as TGTGCCAGCAGCTTAGATGGGCCCATCGGACCCTATGGCTACACCTTC. Translation: CASSLDGPIGPYGYTF.